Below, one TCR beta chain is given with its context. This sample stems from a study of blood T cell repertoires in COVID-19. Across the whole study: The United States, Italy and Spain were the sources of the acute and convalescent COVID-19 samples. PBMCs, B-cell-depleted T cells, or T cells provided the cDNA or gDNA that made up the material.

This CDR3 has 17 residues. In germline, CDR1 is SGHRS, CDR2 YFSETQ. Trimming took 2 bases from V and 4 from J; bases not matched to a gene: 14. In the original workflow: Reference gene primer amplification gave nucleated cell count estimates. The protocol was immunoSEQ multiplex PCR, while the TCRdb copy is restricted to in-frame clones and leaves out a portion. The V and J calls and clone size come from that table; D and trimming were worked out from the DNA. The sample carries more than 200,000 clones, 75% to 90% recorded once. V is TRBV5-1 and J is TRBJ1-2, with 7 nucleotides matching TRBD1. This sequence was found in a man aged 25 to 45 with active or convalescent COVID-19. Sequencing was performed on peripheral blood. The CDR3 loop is CASSFGEGTAAAYGYTF. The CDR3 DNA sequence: TGCGCCAGCAGCTTCGGCGAGGGGACAGCGGCAGCCTATGGCTACACCTTC.